This T cell receptor beta chain originates from a study of neurological immune-mediated disorders. Overall study findings and caveats: There was no association between the multiple sclerosis repertoire cluster and any clinical or MRI feature.

TCRdb fed the 5' RACE reads into MiXCR, producing one record per CDR3 protein. The sample consists of tens of thousands of distinct CDR3 sequences, less than 5.5% of them appearing once. This clonotype was seen repeatedly, ten times or more. What it binds is unknown. In germline, CDR1 is SGHRS, CDR2 YFSETQ. The CDR3 is 15 amino acids. Between the trimmed V and J ends, which lost 3 bases and 6 bases, there was a span of 18 bases. The chain is built from TRBV5-1 and TRBJ1-2; D remains unclear. Material: PBMCs. The origin of this receptor is a man aged 30 to 39 with multiple sclerosis. CDR3 region: CASSSGYGETDGYTF. As DNA, the CDR3 is TGCGCCAGCAGCTCAGGTTACGGGGAGACGGATGGCTACACCTTC. Based on the CDR3 plus reference TRBV5-1 and TRBJ1-2, the full variable domain is KAGVTQTPRYLIKTRGQQVTLSCSPISGHRSVSWYQQTPGQGLQFLFEYFSETQRNKGNFPGRFSGRQFSNSRSEMNVSTLELGDSALYLCASSSGYGETDGYTFGSGTRLTVV.